This T cell receptor (beta chain) was recorded in a study of siplizumab effects on memory and regulatory T cells (dated by TCRdb to the late 2010s). As for the study more broadly: The effect of the anti-CD2 antibody siplizumab on alloreactive T-cell subsets was examined in allogeneic mixed lymphocyte reactions constructed from human PBMCs. Findings and caveats that apply to the study as a whole: Among mappable alloreactive CD4+ clones, the Treg-derived fraction averaged approximately 63% with siplizumab versus around 25% in control reactions. The suppressive function of proliferating Tregs from siplizumab cultures was not functionally confirmed. Unstimulated naive T cells appeared to be more diverse than memory T cells, and naive cells seemed to make a substantial contribution to the alloresponse. Siplizumab significantly lowered the cumulative frequency of alloreactive sequences that could be traced to unstimulated CD4+ memory T cells. Because sequences below about 10^-5 frequency were poorly captured, only a minor fraction of alloreactive clones could be mapped to unstimulated subsets. Roughly 75-97% of proliferating CD4+ or CD8+ clones could not be assigned a naive or memory phenotype.

Sorted unstimulated T cells and proliferating T cells recovered from mixed lymphocyte reactions were subjected to TCRbeta CDR3 sequencing. Fresh whole blood from about eleven HLA-typed healthy donors served as the source for isolating PBMCs. Unstimulated CD4+ non-regulatory T cells were FACS-sorted to map the origin of alloreactive clones. Per the germline V gene, ENHRY is the CDR1 and SYGVKD is the CDR2. The CDR3 runs 13 residues from the cysteine to the phenylalanine. CDR3 DNA only is kept here, 39 bases in frame from base 1. The germline V and J ends show losses of 5 bases and 7 bases respectively, and no gene match explains 6 bases of the junction. Comments on this clone: Its antigen is currently not known. Base qualities are not provided; no much larger clone lies one nucleotide away.

The library relied on the immunoSEQ multiplex PCR assay. Some 1.1 x 10^5 TCR templates per sample were assayed on the deep sequencing platform. Genomic DNA extracted from sorted T cells was the material used for TCRbeta CDR3 sequencing. The original methods were these. The R programming language was used for clonal analysis of the TCRbeta CDR3 data. Alloreactive CD4+ and CD8+ clones were defined by comparing unstimulated samples with post-reaction CFSE-low samples. Regulatory or non-regulatory origin was assigned to alloreactive CD4+ clones by matching of sequences to sorted unstimulated Treg and non-Treg repertoires. The source is immuneACCESS, and TCRdb retained only in-frame sequences with V and J called. Part of the clones is not carried over; for the studies checked, unresolved V genes explain less than half of this, and the remainder is unexplained. Clone size and the V and J calls come from that table; the DNA yielded D and trimming. The sample records 110,000 or so clones, around 93% of which are singletons. The ten most abundant clones make up approximately 0.17% of the sample.

The sample taken for sequencing was non-Treg CD4+ T cells sorted from blood. The cell subset or site label, as the study defines it: FACS-sorted unstimulated CD4+ non-regulatory T cells. The sequence was obtained from a human donor in good health. The chain is made from TRBV10-3 and TRBJ1-2; TRBD1 matches 8 bases in the middle. The nucleotide sequence is given as TGTGCCATCAGTACGGACAGGGCGGGTGGCTACACCTTC. This codes for CAISTDRAGGYTF.